This entry features one T cell receptor beta chain sequence. These data originate in a study of blood T cell repertoires in COVID-19. At the level of the study: Both acute and convalescent COVID-19 samples were obtained from the United States, Italy and Spain. Sources were T cells, B-cell-depleted T cells, or PBMCs; the material itself was cDNA or gDNA.

Original handling: Amplification with reference gene primers provided the estimates of nucleated cell counts. TCRdb's table, derived via immunoSEQ multiplex PCR, lists solely in-frame clones and lacks some. For V, J and clone size, that table is used; D and trimming come from the DNA. The sample lists some 50,000 clones, 90% occurring once. CDR3 size: 18 residues. The V end was cut by 5 bases, the J end by 2 bases, with 24 bases between. The germline gives CDR1 SEHNR, CDR2 FQNEAQ (reference sequence). The sample taken for sequencing was peripheral blood. V gene TRBV7-9 combines with J gene TRBJ1-2, with D perhaps matching TRBD1 (5 bases). This clonotype was obtained from a man aged 35-49 years with acute or convalescent COVID-19. CDR3 protein: CASSPDLWRDLGNYGYTF. The CDR3 DNA reads as TGTGCCAGCAGCCCCGACCTGTGGCGGGACCTGGGGAACTATGGCTACACCTTC.